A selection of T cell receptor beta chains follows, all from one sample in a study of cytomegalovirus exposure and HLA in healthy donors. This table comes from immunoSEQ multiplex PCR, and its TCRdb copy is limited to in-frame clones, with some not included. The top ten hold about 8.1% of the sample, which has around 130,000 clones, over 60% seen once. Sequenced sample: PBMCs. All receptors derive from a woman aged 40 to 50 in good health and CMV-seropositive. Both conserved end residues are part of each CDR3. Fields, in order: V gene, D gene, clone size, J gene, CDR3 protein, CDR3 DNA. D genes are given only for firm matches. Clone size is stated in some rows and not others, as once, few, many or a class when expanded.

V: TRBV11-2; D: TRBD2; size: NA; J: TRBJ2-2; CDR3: CASSSVTSANTGELFF; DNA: TGTGCCAGCAGCTCTGTGACTAGCGCGAACACCGGGGAGCTGTTTTTT
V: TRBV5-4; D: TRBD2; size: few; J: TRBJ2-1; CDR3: CASSLTGLARYNEQFF; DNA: TGTGCCAGCAGCTTAACGGGACTAGCGAGATACAATGAGCAGTTCTTC
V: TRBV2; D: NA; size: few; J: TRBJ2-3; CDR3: CASSAAARSTDTQYF; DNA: TGTGCCAGCAGTGCGGCGGCTAGAAGCACAGATACGCAGTATTTT
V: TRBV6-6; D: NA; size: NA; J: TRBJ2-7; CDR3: CASRPPQLPYEQYF; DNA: TGTGCCAGCAGGCCCCCACAGTTACCCTACGAGCAGTACTTC
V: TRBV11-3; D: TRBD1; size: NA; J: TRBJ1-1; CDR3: CASSFRTGTEAFF; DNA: TGTGCCAGCAGCTTCCGGACAGGGACTGAAGCTTTCTTT
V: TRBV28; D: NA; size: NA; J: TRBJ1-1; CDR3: CASSFHRRMNTEAFF; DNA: TGTGCCAGCAGTTTCCACAGGCGTATGAACACTGAAGCTTTCTTT
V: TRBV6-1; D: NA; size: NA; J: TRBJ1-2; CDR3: CASRRDILDYGYTF; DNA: TGTGCCAGCAGGAGGGACATCCTGGACTATGGCTACACCTTC
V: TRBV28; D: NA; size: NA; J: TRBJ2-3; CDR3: CASRPTTESTDTQYF; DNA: TGTGCCAGCAGACCAACCACTGAATCCACAGATACGCAGTATTTT
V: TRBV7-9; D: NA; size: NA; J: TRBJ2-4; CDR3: CASSSGTLRAIQYF; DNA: TGTGCCAGCAGCTCCGGGACTCTTAGGGCCATTCAGTACTTC
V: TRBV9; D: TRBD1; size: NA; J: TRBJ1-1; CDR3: CASSPGQVRNTEAFF; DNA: TGTGCCAGCAGCCCCGGACAGGTACGGAACACTGAAGCTTTCTTT
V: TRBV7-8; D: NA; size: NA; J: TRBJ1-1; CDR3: CASHTGGTEAFF; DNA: TGTGCCAGCCACACGGGGGGCACTGAAGCTTTCTTT
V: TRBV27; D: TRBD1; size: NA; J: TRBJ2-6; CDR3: CASRLGQSGANVLTF; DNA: TGTGCCAGCAGACTGGGACAGTCAGGGGCCAACGTCCTGACTTTC
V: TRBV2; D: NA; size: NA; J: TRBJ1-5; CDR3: CASSRGGEESNQPQHF; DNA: TGTGCCAGCAGCCGAGGGGGGGAAGAGAGCAATCAGCCCCAGCATTTT
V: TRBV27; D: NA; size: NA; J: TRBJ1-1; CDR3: CASSSLGGMNTEAFF; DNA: TGTGCCAGCAGTTCGTTAGGGGGAATGAACACTGAAGCTTTCTTT
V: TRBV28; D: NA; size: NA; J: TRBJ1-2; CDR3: CASQAGDGYTF; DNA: TGTGCCAGCCAAGCAGGGGACGGCTACACCTTC
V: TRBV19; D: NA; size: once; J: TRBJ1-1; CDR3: CASRRGGTEAFF; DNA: TGTGCCAGCAGAAGGGGGGGCACTGAAGCTTTCTTT
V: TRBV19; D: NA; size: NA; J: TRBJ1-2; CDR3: CASSREQGLYGYTF; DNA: TGTGCCAGTAGCCGAGAACAGGGATTATATGGCTACACCTTC
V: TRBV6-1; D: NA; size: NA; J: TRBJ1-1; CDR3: CASRYREQSEAFF; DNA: TGTGCCAGCAGGTACAGGGAGCAGAGTGAAGCTTTCTTT
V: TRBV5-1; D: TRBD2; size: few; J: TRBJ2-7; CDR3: CASSSGLAAPYEQYF; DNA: TGCGCCAGCAGCTCCGGACTAGCGGCCCCTTACGAGCAGTACTTC
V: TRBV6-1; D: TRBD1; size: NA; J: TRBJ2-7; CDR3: CASSEAGTATYEQYF; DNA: TGTGCCAGCAGTGAAGCGGGGACAGCCACCTACGAGCAGTACTTC
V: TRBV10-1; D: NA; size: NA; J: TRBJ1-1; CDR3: CASRPRLTPLNTEAFF; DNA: TGCGCCAGCCGACCCCGACTAACCCCTCTGAACACTGAAGCTTTCTTT
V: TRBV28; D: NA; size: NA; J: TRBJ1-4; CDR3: CASREGGNEKLFF; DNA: TGTGCCAGCAGGGAGGGGGGGAACGAAAAACTGTTTTTT
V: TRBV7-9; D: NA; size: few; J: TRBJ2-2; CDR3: CASSLGGLTGELFF; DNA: TGTGCCAGCAGCTTAGGGGGACTCACCGGGGAGCTGTTTTTT
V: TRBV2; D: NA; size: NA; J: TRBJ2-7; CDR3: CASSRAGADLYEQYF; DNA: TGTGCCAGCAGCCGCGCGGGGGCTGACCTCTACGAGCAGTACTTC